This TCR beta chain was obtained from a study of regulatory T cells in long-lasting Graves disease. With 3 bases clipped from V and 4 bases from J, the junction kept 2 bases outside the gene matches. This CDR3 region has 13 residues. Germline lookup yields CDR1 LGHDT and CDR2 YNNKEL (reference sequence). A few counts support this clonotype. The sample's time point: newly diagnosed GD, antithyroid drugs for less than 3 months. Following extraction of RNA from PBMCs, that RNA was used to make the TCR library. With iRepertoire HTBI primers and Arm-PCR of CDR3 regions, TCR beta libraries were built. TCRdb re-called the multiplex PCR reads with MiXCR, one entry per CDR3 protein. The sample consists of approximately 230,000 distinct CDR3 sequences, about 17% of them appearing once.

This chain joins TRBV3-1 and TRBJ2-5, with 7 bases matching TRBD2. The origin of this receptor is a female donor with Graves disease. Sample: peripheral blood mononuclear cells (PBMCs), taken at new diagnosis, from a patient treated with antithyroid drugs. CDR3 in amino acids: CASSHREGETQYF. For the CDR3, the DNA is TGTGCCAGCAGCCATAGGGAGGGAGAGACCCAGTACTTC.